This T cell receptor (beta chain) was sequenced for a study of blood T cell repertoires in COVID-19. Study at large: The United States, Italy and Spain provided the acute and convalescent COVID-19 samples. Sources were T cells, B-cell-depleted T cells, or PBMCs; the material itself was cDNA or gDNA.

Participants, roughly 18 to 90 years old, spanned fewer than 30 US areas. Assay used: immunoSEQ multiplex PCR; TCRdb lists only in-frame clones, some missing. This sample carries about 140,000 clones, more than 70% of them seen once, and the ten largest clones take 4.5% to 5.5%. Trimming cost V 2 bases and J 6 bases, with 10 bases left between them. Germline V gene lookup returns CDR1 SNHLY and CDR2 FYNNEI. The CDR3 extends over 13 amino acids. Sample: PBMCs or T cells enriched from blood (not recorded which). The chain joins TRBV2 to TRBJ1-2; D call uncertain. The sequence was obtained from a man in his forties or fifties with acute COVID-19. In DNA, the CDR3 is TGTGCCAGCAGTGAACGGGGTGACGATGGCTACACCTTC. Protein sequence: CASSERGDDGYTF.